This T cell receptor (beta chain) was observed in a study of regulatory T cells in long-lasting Graves disease. Overall study findings and caveats: Persistent cases of Graves' showed reduced TCR diversity relative to newly diagnosed patients. Persistent patients had more shared public clonotypes (around 2,700) than new patients (966).

This clonotype has just a few counts. Antigen unknown. Time point in this sample: persistent/refractory GD, antithyroid drugs over 5 years with positive TRAb. Construction of the TCR library relied on RNA isolated from PBMCs. The EDTA tubes were filled with 7 to 9.5 milliliters of drawn peripheral blood. CDR1 is KGHDR and CDR2 is SFDVKD in the germline V gene. V lost 4 bases and J lost 0, with 8 bases in between. The CDR3 has 15 residues. Construction of TCR beta libraries relied on iRepertoire HTBI primers and on Arm-PCR targeting CDR3 regions. TCRdb analysed the multiplex PCR reads with MiXCR anew, one entry per CDR3 protein. This repertoire shows approximately 500,000 distinct CDR3 sequences, roughly 21% found once; its top ten account for more than 6%.

This TCR came from a female donor with Graves disease. Source: peripheral blood mononuclear cells (PBMCs), taken when the disease was refractory, from a patient treated with antithyroid drugs. The chain has TRBV24-1 and TRBJ1-4; D unclear. Here the CDR3 reads CATSDHRATNEKLFF. The DNA for the CDR3 is TGTGCCACCAGTGACCACAGAGCAACTAATGAAAAACTGTTTTTT.